The rows below give T cell receptor beta chains drawn from one sample of a study of cytomegalovirus exposure and HLA in healthy donors. The data were produced by immunoSEQ multiplex PCR, yet TCRdb's version contains in-frame clones alone and is incomplete. The profile covers 130,000 or so clones, with approximately 82% appearing a single time and about 3.1% taken by the ten largest. Sequencing was done on a sample of PBMCs. Receptors were obtained from a man between 35 and 55 years old in good health and CMV-seronegative. Both conserved end residues are part of each CDR3. A D gene is named only where the DNA matches it firmly. The listing skips clone size in some rows; elsewhere it reads once, few, many or a size class.

abundance: -
j_gene: TRBJ2-3
len: 15
d_gene: TRBD1
v_gene: TRBV11-1
CDR3nt: TGTGCCAGCAGCCCCGGACAGGTTTTGGCAGATACGCAGTATTTT
CDR3aa: CASSPGQVLADTQYF

abundance: -
j_gene: TRBJ2-5
len: 14
d_gene: -
v_gene: TRBV7-9
CDR3nt: TGTGCCAGCAGCTTAGCAGGCGGCAGAGAGACCCAGTACTTC
CDR3aa: CASSLAGGRETQYF

abundance: -
j_gene: TRBJ2-2
len: 14
d_gene: -
v_gene: TRBV10-3
CDR3nt: TGTGCCATCAGTGGGACATTGAACACCGGGGAGCTGTTTTTT
CDR3aa: CAISGTLNTGELFF

abundance: -
j_gene: TRBJ2-3
len: 17
d_gene: TRBD2
v_gene: TRBV10-1
CDR3nt: TGCGCCAGCAGTGATCTAGCGGGGGGTCCTACGGCAGATACGCAGTATTTT
CDR3aa: CASSDLAGGPTADTQYF

abundance: -
j_gene: TRBJ2-1
len: 14
d_gene: -
v_gene: TRBV5-1
CDR3nt: TGCGCCAGCAGGGAGTCCCGGGGAGACAATGAGCAGTTCTTC
CDR3aa: CASRESRGDNEQFF

abundance: large
j_gene: TRBJ2-7
len: 12
d_gene: -
v_gene: TRBV27
CDR3nt: TGTGCCACTTTTGACAGCTCCTACGAGCAGTACTTC
CDR3aa: CATFDSSYEQYF

abundance: -
j_gene: TRBJ1-6
len: 16
d_gene: -
v_gene: TRBV6-6
CDR3nt: TGTGCCAGCAGCCGAGGGACTGGGACCGCATATTCACCCCTCCACTTT
CDR3aa: CASSRGTGTAYSPLHF

abundance: -
j_gene: TRBJ2-3
len: 14
d_gene: -
v_gene: TRBV5-1
CDR3nt: TGCGCCAGCAGCTTGAGACTATACACAGATACGCAGTATTTT
CDR3aa: CASSLRLYTDTQYF

abundance: -
j_gene: TRBJ1-1
len: 14
d_gene: -
v_gene: TRBV7-3
CDR3nt: TGTGCCAGCAGCTCCGGGTCCGGGGACACTGAAGCTTTCTTT
CDR3aa: CASSSGSGDTEAFF

abundance: -
j_gene: TRBJ1-1
len: 12
d_gene: TRBD1
v_gene: TRBV7-9
CDR3nt: TGTTCCAGCAGCCGGGGACAGGGGGAAGCTTTCTTT
CDR3aa: CSSSRGQGEAFF

abundance: few
j_gene: TRBJ1-2
len: 12
d_gene: -
v_gene: TRBV5-4
CDR3nt: TGTGCCAGCAGCCTGGGACGACAAGGCTACACCTTC
CDR3aa: CASSLGRQGYTF

abundance: -
j_gene: TRBJ2-7
len: 13
d_gene: -
v_gene: TRBV5-1
CDR3nt: TGCGCCAGCAGGGGCTTGATCTCCTACGAGCAGTACTTC
CDR3aa: CASRGLISYEQYF

abundance: -
j_gene: TRBJ1-6
len: 15
d_gene: -
v_gene: TRBV5-4
CDR3nt: TGTGCCAGCAGCTTGCCTGGGCAGGGTAGTTCACCCCTCCACTTT
CDR3aa: CASSLPGQGSSPLHF

abundance: few
j_gene: TRBJ1-5
len: 16
d_gene: TRBD1
v_gene: TRBV4-1
CDR3nt: TGCGCCAGCAGCCAAGCCGGACAGGGGGCTAAGCAGCCCCAGCATTTT
CDR3aa: CASSQAGQGAKQPQHF

abundance: -
j_gene: TRBJ2-5
len: 17
d_gene: -
v_gene: TRBV4-2
CDR3nt: TGTGCCAGCAGCCAAGATGCGAGCGGGCCGGCCGGGGAGACCCAGTACTTC
CDR3aa: CASSQDASGPAGETQYF

abundance: -
j_gene: TRBJ1-3
len: 14
d_gene: -
v_gene: TRBV9
CDR3nt: TGTGCCAGCAGCGTAGGTAGCTCTGGAAACACCATATATTTT
CDR3aa: CASSVGSSGNTIYF

abundance: -
j_gene: TRBJ1-2
len: 16
d_gene: TRBD1
v_gene: TRBV27
CDR3nt: TGTGCCAGCGGGTTTGGTCGGGACAGGGTCGGCTATGGCTACACCTTC
CDR3aa: CASGFGRDRVGYGYTF

abundance: -
j_gene: TRBJ1-5
len: 15
d_gene: -
v_gene: TRBV4-1
CDR3nt: TGCGCCAGCAGCCAAGGTGGAGGGGATGGTCAGCCCCAGCATTTT
CDR3aa: CASSQGGGDGQPQHF

abundance: -
j_gene: TRBJ2-5
len: 14
d_gene: TRBD1
v_gene: TRBV7-8
CDR3nt: TGTGCCAGCAGCCCTTTGGACAGGGGACAGACCCAGTACTTC
CDR3aa: CASSPLDRGQTQYF

abundance: -
j_gene: TRBJ1-5
len: 15
d_gene: -
v_gene: TRBV18
CDR3nt: TGTGCCAGCTCACAGACAAGCTATAGCAATCAGCCCCAGCATTTT
CDR3aa: CASSQTSYSNQPQHF

abundance: -
j_gene: TRBJ2-3
len: 15
d_gene: -
v_gene: TRBV5-4
CDR3nt: TGTGCCAGCAGCTCTGGACAGCCCCTGGGAAATACGCAGTATTTT
CDR3aa: CASSSGQPLGNTQYF

abundance: -
j_gene: TRBJ2-3
len: 15
d_gene: TRBD1
v_gene: TRBV5-1
CDR3nt: TGCGCCAGCAGCTTGGCCATGCGACAGGGAAATACGCAGTATTTT
CDR3aa: CASSLAMRQGNTQYF

abundance: -
j_gene: TRBJ2-6
len: 16
d_gene: TRBD1
v_gene: TRBV6-4
CDR3nt: TGTGCCAGCAGTGAGTCAGGGGGCTCTGGGGCCAACGTCCTGACTTTC
CDR3aa: CASSESGGSGANVLTF

abundance: -
j_gene: TRBJ1-2
len: 17
d_gene: -
v_gene: TRBV4-1
CDR3nt: TGCGCCAGCAGCCTGGGGGCCGCGAGAGGGACGAACTATGGCTACACCTTC
CDR3aa: CASSLGAARGTNYGYTF

abundance: few
j_gene: TRBJ2-3
len: 16
d_gene: TRBD2
v_gene: TRBV7-9
CDR3nt: TGTGCCAGCAGCCCGCGGAGTAGCGGGGGGGCAGATACGCAGTATTTT
CDR3aa: CASSPRSSGGADTQYF

abundance: -
j_gene: TRBJ2-7
len: 13
d_gene: -
v_gene: TRBV30
CDR3nt: TGTGCCTGGAGTGTACTAGGAGGGAACGAGCAGTACTTC
CDR3aa: CAWSVLGGNEQYF

abundance: -
j_gene: TRBJ1-5
len: 14
d_gene: -
v_gene: TRBV5-1
CDR3nt: TGCGCCAGCAGCTTGGAGGGAGGGGATCAGCCCCAGCATTTT
CDR3aa: CASSLEGGDQPQHF

abundance: once
j_gene: TRBJ1-1
len: 14
d_gene: -
v_gene: TRBV6-1
CDR3nt: TGTGCCAGCACCCTATCGACAGCGAACACTGAAGCTTTCTTT
CDR3aa: CASTLSTANTEAFF

abundance: -
j_gene: TRBJ2-2
len: 13
d_gene: -
v_gene: TRBV4-2
CDR3nt: TGTGCCAGCAGCCACACTAGCACCGGGGAGCTGTTTTTT
CDR3aa: CASSHTSTGELFF

abundance: -
j_gene: TRBJ2-3
len: 16
d_gene: TRBD2
v_gene: TRBV27
CDR3nt: TGTGCCAGCAGCGTGCGGGGGGCGCTACCCACAGATACGCAGTATTTT
CDR3aa: CASSVRGALPTDTQYF

abundance: -
j_gene: TRBJ2-3
len: 15
d_gene: TRBD1
v_gene: TRBV4-1
CDR3nt: TGCGCCAGCAGCCAAGGACAGGGGCGCACAGATACGCAGTATTTT
CDR3aa: CASSQGQGRTDTQYF

abundance: once
j_gene: TRBJ2-3
len: 14
d_gene: -
v_gene: TRBV7-2
CDR3nt: TGTGCCAGCAGCTTAGCGGGGCTCACAGATACGCAGTATTTT
CDR3aa: CASSLAGLTDTQYF

abundance: -
j_gene: TRBJ2-7
len: 15
d_gene: TRBD2
v_gene: TRBV5-1
CDR3nt: TGCGCCAGCAGCTTGATAACTAGCGATGCCTACGAGCAGTACTTC
CDR3aa: CASSLITSDAYEQYF

abundance: -
j_gene: TRBJ2-7
len: 12
d_gene: -
v_gene: TRBV7-9
CDR3nt: TGTGCCAGCAGCCTAATCCCCTACGAGCAGTACTTC
CDR3aa: CASSLIPYEQYF

abundance: -
j_gene: TRBJ2-1
len: 10
d_gene: -
v_gene: TRBV29-1
CDR3nt: TGCAGCGCTTTAGTCAATGAGCAGTTCTTC
CDR3aa: CSALVNEQFF

abundance: -
j_gene: TRBJ2-3
len: 15
d_gene: -
v_gene: TRBV4-1
CDR3nt: TGCGCCAGCGGAAAGTTTTCGGGGAGCACAGATACGCAGTATTTT
CDR3aa: CASGKFSGSTDTQYF

abundance: -
j_gene: TRBJ1-1
len: 15
d_gene: -
v_gene: TRBV7-3
CDR3nt: TGTGCCAGCAGCCCTCGGGGCGGGGTGGGCACTGAAGCTTTCTTT
CDR3aa: CASSPRGGVGTEAFF

abundance: -
j_gene: TRBJ2-7
len: 16
d_gene: -
v_gene: TRBV6-1
CDR3nt: TGTGCCAGCAGTGGCTTATTAGACAGCGATCCCTACGAGCAGTACTTC
CDR3aa: CASSGLLDSDPYEQYF

abundance: -
j_gene: TRBJ1-2
len: 17
d_gene: -
v_gene: TRBV9
CDR3nt: TGTGCCAGCAGCTCCGGGGGTGGCAGGCGGAGTAACTATGGCTACACCTTC
CDR3aa: CASSSGGGRRSNYGYTF

abundance: few
j_gene: TRBJ1-6
len: 16
d_gene: TRBD1
v_gene: TRBV27
CDR3nt: TGTGCCAGCAGAGGACAGGCGATACTCTATAATTCACCCCTCCACTTT
CDR3aa: CASRGQAILYNSPLHF

abundance: -
j_gene: TRBJ1-2
len: 13
d_gene: -
v_gene: TRBV7-9
CDR3nt: TGTGCCAGCAGCTTAGTACAGATATATGGCTACACCTTC
CDR3aa: CASSLVQIYGYTF

abundance: -
j_gene: TRBJ2-4
len: 15
d_gene: -
v_gene: TRBV9
CDR3nt: TGTGCCAGCAGCGTGAGCGAACGGTCGGAAAACATTCAGTACTTC
CDR3aa: CASSVSERSENIQYF